This TCR beta chain was observed in a study of T cell repertoires in cytomegalovirus infection. This clonotype was picked up many times. Its specificity is unknown. In germline, CDR1 is MDHEN, CDR2 SYDVKM. Losses at the gene ends were 6 bases for V and 2 bases for J; bases not matched to a gene: 5. This CDR3 has 14 residues. MiXCR, run by TCRdb on the reads, gives a single entry per CDR3 protein. The table includes approximately 100,000 distinct CDR3 sequences, around 45% detected once. The source is a human donor in good health (CMV status not recorded). Some clones in this sample may be carry-over from other donors' samples. The source was CD8+ T cells from cultured PBMCs, collected from culture after CMV antigen stimulation. This chain uses TRBV28 with TRBJ2-7; TRBD1 agrees at 9 bases. CDR3 coding DNA: TGTGCCAGCAGAACCGGGACAGGGCCCTACGAGCAGTACTTC. This encodes CASRTGTGPYEQYF.